The T cell receptor (beta chain) under discussion was sequenced for a study of control samples from healthy donors and cancer patients. Germline V lookup: CDR1 MNHEY, CDR2 SVGEGT. The CDR3 length is 13 residues. Trimming cost V 6 bases and J 0 bases, with 7 bases left between them. Here immunoSEQ multiplex PCR was the method, and the copy in TCRdb shows in-frame clones only, minus some. Among about 82,000 clones listed, around 87% were seen once. Regarding this clone: The same CDR3 can be traced to other DNA sequences in this sample.

The chain employs TRBV6-2 or TRBV6-3 and TRBJ2-3; D gene unclear. This TCR was sampled from a man aged 50-59 years in good health. Sequencing used blood. Here the CDR3 reads CASSRDSTDTQYF. The CDR3 DNA reads as TGTGCCAGCAGCCGTGATAGCACAGATACGCAGTATTTT.